This TCR beta chain was documented in a study of cytomegalovirus exposure and HLA in healthy donors. Study-level background: Early release data held around 82 million unique TCRs from HLA-typed donors.

V shed 3 bases and J shed 0 bases, with 13 bases lying between them. Per germline, CDR1 KGHSH and CDR2 LQKENI. The CDR3 length is 16 residues. The PCR used 60 Vbeta and 13 Jbeta primers. Repertoires were generated with immunoSEQ multiplex PCR, while TCRdb's copy carries only in-frame clones and drops some. The top ten hold 1.5% of the sample, which has roughly 200,000 clones, less than 85% seen once. In the case of this clone: Antigen unknown.

Whole-study findings and limits: Researchers had no immune exposure information except CMV serostatus available.

The sequencing input was PBMCs. This receptor was identified in a girl aged 10 to 17 in good health and CMV-seropositive. V gene TRBV18 combines with J gene TRBJ2-3; TRBD2 is a possible D gene (6 bases). The CDR3 DNA follows: TGTGCCAGCTCACCTATCGGCGGGGACAGCACAGATACGCAGTATTTT. This translates into CASSPIGGDSTDTQYF.